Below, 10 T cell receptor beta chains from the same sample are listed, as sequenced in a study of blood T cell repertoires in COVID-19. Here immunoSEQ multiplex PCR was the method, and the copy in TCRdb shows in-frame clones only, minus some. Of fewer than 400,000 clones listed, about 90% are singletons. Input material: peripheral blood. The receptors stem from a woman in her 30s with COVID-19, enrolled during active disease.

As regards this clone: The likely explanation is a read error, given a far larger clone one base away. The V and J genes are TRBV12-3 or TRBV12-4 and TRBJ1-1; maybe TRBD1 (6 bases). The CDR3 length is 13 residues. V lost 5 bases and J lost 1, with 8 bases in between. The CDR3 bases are TGTGCCAGCAGTACGGGACAGAACACTGAAGCTTTCTTT. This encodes CASSTGQNTEAFF.

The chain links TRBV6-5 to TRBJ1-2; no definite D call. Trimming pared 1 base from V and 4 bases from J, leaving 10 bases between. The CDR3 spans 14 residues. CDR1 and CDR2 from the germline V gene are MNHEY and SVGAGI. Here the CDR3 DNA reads TGTGCCAGCAGTTACTTAGGAGAGGGCTATGGCTACACCTTC. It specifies CASSYLGEGYGYTF.

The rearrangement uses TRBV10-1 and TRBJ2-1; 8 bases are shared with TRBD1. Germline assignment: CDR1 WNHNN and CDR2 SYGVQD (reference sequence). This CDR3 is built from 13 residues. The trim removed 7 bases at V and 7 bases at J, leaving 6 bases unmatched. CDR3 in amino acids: CASIVTGGNEQFF. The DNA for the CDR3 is TGCGCCAGCATAGTTACAGGGGGTAATGAGCAGTTCTTC.

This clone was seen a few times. CDR3 coding DNA: TGTGCCAGCACCTCAGCGGAACCAGTCACAGATACGCAGTATTTT. Translated, it gives CASTSAEPVTDTQYF. This chain connects TRBV6-5 to TRBJ2-3; D is perhaps TRBD2 (5 bases). From germline, CDR1 is MNHEY and CDR2 SVGAGI. Deletions cut 7 bases from V and 2 bases from J, with 16 bases between. The CDR3 is made up of 15 amino acids.

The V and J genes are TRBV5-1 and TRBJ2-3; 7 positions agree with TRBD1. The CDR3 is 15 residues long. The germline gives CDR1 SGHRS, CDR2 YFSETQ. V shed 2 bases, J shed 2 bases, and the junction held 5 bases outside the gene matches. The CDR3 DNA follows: TGCGCCAGCAGCTTCTCCGGGACAGTCACAGATACGCAGTATTTT. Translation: CASSFSGTVTDTQYF.

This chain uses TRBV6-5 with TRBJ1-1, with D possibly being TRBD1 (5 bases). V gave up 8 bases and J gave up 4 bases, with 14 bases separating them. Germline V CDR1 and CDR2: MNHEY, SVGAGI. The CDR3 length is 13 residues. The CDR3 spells CASGALGGTEAFF. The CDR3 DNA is TGTGCCAGCGGGGCCTTGGGGGGCACTGAAGCTTTCTTT.

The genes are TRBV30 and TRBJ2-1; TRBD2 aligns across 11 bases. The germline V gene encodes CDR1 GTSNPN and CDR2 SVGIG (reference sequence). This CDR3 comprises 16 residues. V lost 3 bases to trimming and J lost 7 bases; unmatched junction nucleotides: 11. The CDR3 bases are TGTGCCTGGAGGAGGGTAGCGGGAGGGCCAGGGAATGAGCAGTTCTTC. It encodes CAWRRVAGGPGNEQFF.

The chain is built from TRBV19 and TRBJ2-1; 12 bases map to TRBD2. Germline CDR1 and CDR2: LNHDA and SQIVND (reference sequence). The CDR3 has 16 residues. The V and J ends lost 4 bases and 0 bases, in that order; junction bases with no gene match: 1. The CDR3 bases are TGTGCCAGTAGTAAGACTAGCGGGAGCTCCTACAATGAGCAGTTCTTC. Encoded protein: CASSKTSGSSYNEQFF.

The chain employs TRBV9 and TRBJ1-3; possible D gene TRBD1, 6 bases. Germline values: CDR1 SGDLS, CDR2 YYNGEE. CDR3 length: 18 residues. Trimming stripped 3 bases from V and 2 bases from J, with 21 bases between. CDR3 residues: CASSAMLDRPGTGNTIYF. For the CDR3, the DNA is TGTGCCAGCAGCGCCATGTTGGACAGACCTGGAACTGGAAACACCATATATTTT.

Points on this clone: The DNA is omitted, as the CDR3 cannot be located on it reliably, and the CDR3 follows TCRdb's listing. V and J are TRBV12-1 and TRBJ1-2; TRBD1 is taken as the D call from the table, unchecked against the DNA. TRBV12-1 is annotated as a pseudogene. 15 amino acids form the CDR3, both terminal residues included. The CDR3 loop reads CASSFAQGANYGYTF.